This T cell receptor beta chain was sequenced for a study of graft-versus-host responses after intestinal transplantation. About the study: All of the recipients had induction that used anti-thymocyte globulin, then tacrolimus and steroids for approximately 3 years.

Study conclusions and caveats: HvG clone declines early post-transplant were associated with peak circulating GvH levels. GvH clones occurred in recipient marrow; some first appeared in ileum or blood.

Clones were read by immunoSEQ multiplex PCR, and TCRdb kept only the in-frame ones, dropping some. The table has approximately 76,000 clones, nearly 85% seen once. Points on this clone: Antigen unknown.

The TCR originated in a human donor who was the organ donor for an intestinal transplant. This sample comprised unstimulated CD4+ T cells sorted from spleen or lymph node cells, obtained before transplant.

The CDR3 DNA sequence: TGTGCCTGGAGTGTACCTTGGGCAGGCACAGATACGCAGTATTTT. Residues: CAWSVPWAGTDTQYF. V gene TRBV30 combines with J gene TRBJ2-3; no definite D call. The CDR3 runs to 15 residues. V dropped 0 bases and J dropped 1 base, with 11 bases sitting between them. Germline V lookup: CDR1 GTSNPN, CDR2 SVGIG (reference sequence).